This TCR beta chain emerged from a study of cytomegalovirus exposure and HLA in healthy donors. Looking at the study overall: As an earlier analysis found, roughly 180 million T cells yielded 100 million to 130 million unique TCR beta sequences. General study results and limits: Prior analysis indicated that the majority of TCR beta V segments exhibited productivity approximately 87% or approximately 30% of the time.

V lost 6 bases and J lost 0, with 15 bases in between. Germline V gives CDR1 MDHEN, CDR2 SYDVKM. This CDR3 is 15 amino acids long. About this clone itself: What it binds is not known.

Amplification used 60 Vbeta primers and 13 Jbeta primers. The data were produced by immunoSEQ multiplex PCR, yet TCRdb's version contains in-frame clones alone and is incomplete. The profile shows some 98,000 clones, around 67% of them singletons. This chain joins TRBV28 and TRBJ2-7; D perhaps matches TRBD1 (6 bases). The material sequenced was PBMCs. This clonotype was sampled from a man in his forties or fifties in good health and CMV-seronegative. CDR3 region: CASSRDRRLSYEQYF. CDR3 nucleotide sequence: TGTGCCAGCAGCCGAGACAGGAGACTCTCCTACGAGCAGTACTTC.